This T cell receptor beta chain was recovered during a study of OX40 agonist ivuxolimab in advanced cancers. Across the study: The dose-escalation cohort was approximately 85% male, with a mean age of around 60 years, ranging about 20 to 85. Study-wide results and caveats: In general, CD8+ T cells held more expanded clones than CD4+ did, on average. Dosing at 0.1 to 3.0 mg/kg was accompanied by clonal expansion of CD4+ and CD8+ blood T cells by week 6.

Points on this clone: Its antigen is unknown.

Profiling relied on immunoSEQ multiplex PCR, and the TCRdb table lists in-frame clones only, not all of them. The sample has roughly 66,000 clones, 80% to 85% seen once. This material consisted of CD4+ or CD8+ T cells sorted from blood, taken in a trial of the OX40 agonist ivuxolimab. This clonotype was sampled from an adult with an advanced solid tumor such as melanoma, head and neck, liver or kidney cancer.

The CDR3 spells CASSLTSGRVVKTQYF. The CDR3 DNA reads as TGTGCCAGCAGCCTGACTAGCGGGAGGGTGGTAAAGACCCAGTACTTC. J is TRBJ2-5 and V is TRBV7-2, with 14 bases that match TRBD2. The germline V gene has CDR1 SGHTA and CDR2 FQGNSA. The CDR3 is 16 residues long. Unmatched junction bases numbered 8, after V lost 5 bases and J lost 6 bases.